The rows below give T cell receptor beta chains drawn from one sample of a study of chemoradiotherapy in HPV16-positive cancers. Repertoires were generated with immunoSEQ multiplex PCR, while TCRdb's copy carries only in-frame clones and drops some. The data show a few thousand clones, with 60% to 85% seen just once and around 17% held by the top ten. The sample consisted of tumor tissue, taken from a patient who underwent chemoradiotherapy. These receptors were taken from a human donor with HPV-associated anogenital cancer. The CDR3 runs from the conserved cysteine through the conserved F or W. A D gene is named only where the DNA matches it firmly. Clone size is not always given. Where it is, it says once, few, many or a class for expanded clones.

J: TRBJ2-5
V: TRBV5-1
D: TRBD2
size: -
CDR3: CASSSSGGATETQYF
DNA: TGCGCCAGCAGCAGTAGCGGGGGGGCCACAGAGACCCAGTACTTC

J: TRBJ2-4
V: TRBV15
D: TRBD1
size: -
CDR3: CATSRETGNIQYF
DNA: TGTGCCACCAGCAGAGAGACAGGGAACATTCAGTACTTC

J: TRBJ2-1
V: TRBV9
D: TRBD1
size: -
CDR3: CASSGGQGAGNEQFF
DNA: TGTGCCAGCAGCGGGGGACAGGGGGCGGGCAATGAGCAGTTCTTC

J: TRBJ1-3
V: TRBV6-5
D: -
size: -
CDR3: CASRRQGFSGNTIYF
DNA: TGTGCCAGCAGGCGCCAGGGGTTCTCTGGAAACACCATATATTTT

J: TRBJ2-7
V: TRBV7-8
D: -
size: -
CDR3: CASSPAYEQYF
DNA: TGTGCCAGCAGCCCGGCCTACGAGCAGTACTTC

J: TRBJ2-7
V: TRBV5-1
D: TRBD1
size: -
CDR3: CASSSDRAYEQYF
DNA: TGCGCCAGCAGCTCGGACAGGGCCTACGAGCAGTACTTC

J: TRBJ1-2
V: TRBV16
D: -
size: once
CDR3: CASSQAGRNYGYTF
DNA: TGTGCCAGCAGCCAAGCAGGACGGAACTATGGCTACACCTTC

J: TRBJ1-3
V: TRBV6-1
D: -
size: -
CDR3: CASETSSGNTIYF
DNA: TGTGCCAGCGAAACCAGCTCTGGAAACACCATATATTTT

J: TRBJ1-1
V: TRBV7-9
D: -
size: -
CDR3: CASSLNAQGIGAFF
DNA: TGTGCCAGCAGCTTAAACGCCCAGGGAATTGGAGCTTTCTTT

J: TRBJ2-3
V: TRBV13
D: TRBD2
size: -
CDR3: CASSIGLAGGRRTDTQYF
DNA: TGTGCCAGCAGCATCGGACTAGCGGGGGGACGACGCACAGATACGCAGTATTTT

J: TRBJ1-5
V: TRBV7-3
D: -
size: -
CDR3: CASSGTEIPGNQPQHF
DNA: TGTGCCAGCAGCGGTACAGAGATCCCAGGCAATCAGCCCCAGCATTTT

J: TRBJ2-3
V: TRBV27
D: -
size: few
CDR3: CASSVLGLGSDTQYF
DNA: TGTGCCAGCTCCGTCCTGGGATTGGGGTCAGATACGCAGTATTTT

J: TRBJ1-4
V: TRBV5-1
D: TRBD1
size: -
CDR3: CASSLQGQGLEKLFF
DNA: TGCGCCAGCAGCTTACAGGGACAGGGACTTGAAAAACTGTTTTTT

J: TRBJ2-1
V: TRBV13
D: TRBD1
size: -
CDR3: CASSSGGSYNEQFF
DNA: TGTGCCAGCAGCTCAGGGGGCTCCTACAATGAGCAGTTCTTC

J: TRBJ1-1
V: TRBV19
D: -
size: -
CDR3: CASSTGIDTEAFF
DNA: TGTGCCAGTAGTACAGGGATAGACACTGAAGCTTTCTTT

J: TRBJ1-4
V: TRBV2
D: TRBD1
size: few
CDR3: CASSSVQGGKLFF
DNA: TGTGCCAGCAGTTCAGTCCAGGGGGGGAAACTGTTTTTT

J: TRBJ2-4
V: TRBV25-1
D: -
size: -
CDR3: CASSDRVGAKNIQYF
DNA: TGTGCCAGCAGTGACAGGGTGGGAGCCAAAAACATTCAGTACTTC

J: TRBJ2-1
V: TRBV5-1
D: TRBD2
size: -
CDR3: CASSFRDGGANEQFF
DNA: TGCGCCAGCAGCTTTAGGGACGGGGGGGCCAATGAGCAGTTCTTC

J: TRBJ1-5
V: TRBV4-1
D: -
size: -
CDR3: CASSQSAAGTREKHF
DNA: TGCGCCAGCAGCCAGTCAGCCGCCGGGACCCGAGAAAAGCATTTT

J: TRBJ2-7
V: TRBV27
D: -
size: -
CDR3: CASSLGVRGNEQYF
DNA: TGTGCCAGCAGTTTAGGAGTCAGGGGCAACGAGCAGTACTTC

J: TRBJ1-2
V: TRBV11-3
D: TRBD1
size: -
CDR3: CASSLSGGYGYTF
DNA: TGTGCCAGCAGCTTATCAGGGGGCTATGGCTACACCTTC

J: TRBJ2-7
V: TRBV27
D: -
size: -
CDR3: CASSLQGIHYEQYF
DNA: TGTGCCAGCAGTCTCCAGGGGATCCACTACGAGCAGTACTTC

J: TRBJ2-2
V: TRBV19
D: -
size: -
CDR3: CASSTGWLRDTGELFF
DNA: TGTGCCAGTAGTACAGGGTGGCTTAGGGACACCGGGGAGCTGTTTTTT

J: TRBJ1-6
V: TRBV7-8
D: -
size: -
CDR3: CASSFAQGSESPLHF
DNA: TGTGCCAGCAGCTTTGCCCAGGGAAGTGAATCACCCCTCCACTTT

J: TRBJ1-1
V: TRBV6-6
D: -
size: -
CDR3: CASSFVVNTEAFF
DNA: TGTGCCAGCAGCTTCGTCGTGAACACTGAAGCTTTCTTT

J: TRBJ2-3
V: TRBV7-6
D: -
size: -
CDR3: CASSLEEPDTQYF
DNA: TGTGCCAGCAGCTTAGAAGAACCAGATACGCAGTATTTT

J: TRBJ2-7
V: TRBV5-1
D: -
size: -
CDR3: CASSLAPDTFFYEQYF
DNA: TGCGCCAGCAGCTTGGCGCCGGACACTTTTTTCTACGAGCAGTACTTC

J: TRBJ2-5
V: TRBV28
D: -
size: -
CDR3: CASSPLGGSQETQYF
DNA: TGTGCCAGCAGTCCCCTGGGTGGATCCCAAGAGACCCAGTACTTC

J: TRBJ1-3
V: TRBV11-2
D: -
size: few
CDR3: CASSPWGAPGNTIYF
DNA: TGTGCCAGCAGCCCATGGGGGGCGCCGGGAAACACCATATATTTT

J: TRBJ2-7
V: TRBV5-1
D: -
size: few
CDR3: CASSYAGGAYEQYF
DNA: TGCGCCAGCAGCTACGCAGGAGGAGCCTACGAGCAGTACTTC

J: TRBJ1-2
V: TRBV2
D: -
size: -
CDR3: CASSAGSNYGYTF
DNA: TGTGCCAGCAGTGCAGGTTCTAACTATGGCTACACCTTC

J: TRBJ1-1
V: TRBV7-7
D: -
size: few
CDR3: CASSLKQGTEAFF
DNA: TGTGCTAGCAGCTTAAAACAGGGAACTGAAGCTTTCTTT

J: TRBJ1-1
V: TRBV7-2
D: -
size: few
CDR3: CASSLMYGYNTEAFF
DNA: TGTGCCAGCAGCTTAATGTACGGCTACAACACTGAAGCTTTCTTT

J: TRBJ2-1
V: TRBV11-3
D: TRBD2
size: -
CDR3: CASSFTSGGANEQFF
DNA: TGTGCCAGCAGTTTTACTAGCGGGGGGGCAAATGAGCAGTTCTTC

J: TRBJ2-5
V: TRBV2
D: -
size: -
CDR3: CASTFEGRETQYF
DNA: TGTGCCAGCACATTCGAGGGGCGAGAGACCCAGTACTTC

J: TRBJ2-3
V: TRBV25-1
D: TRBD1
size: large
CDR3: CASSERQGLDTQYF
DNA: TGTGCCAGCAGTGAACGACAGGGCCTTGATACGCAGTATTTT

J: TRBJ1-3
V: TRBV30
D: -
size: once
CDR3: CAWSVPVGDTIYF
DNA: TGTGCCTGGAGTGTCCCGGTGGGGGACACCATATATTTT

J: TRBJ2-2
V: TRBV6-5
D: -
size: -
CDR3: CASSHNIRMAGELFF
DNA: TGTGCCAGCAGTCACAACATTAGGATGGCCGGGGAGCTGTTTTTT

J: TRBJ1-1
V: TRBV11-2
D: -
size: -
CDR3: CASSLRRNTEAFF
DNA: TGTGCCAGCAGCCTGCGGAGGAACACTGAAGCTTTCTTT

J: TRBJ1-2
V: TRBV28
D: -
size: -
CDR3: CASTQSRDFYGYTF
DNA: TGTGCCAGCACCCAAAGCCGGGACTTCTATGGCTACACCTTC

J: TRBJ1-4
V: TRBV6-1
D: -
size: -
CDR3: CASSESWGEKLFF
DNA: TGTGCCAGCAGTGAAAGCTGGGGGGAAAAACTGTTTTTT

J: TRBJ2-7
V: TRBV27
D: TRBD2
size: few
CDR3: CASSLLLSGGAREQYF
DNA: TGTGCCAGCAGTTTATTGCTTAGCGGGGGGGCGCGGGAGCAGTACTTC

J: TRBJ2-2
V: TRBV14
D: -
size: -
CDR3: CASSRRFGGAGELFF
DNA: TGTGCCAGCAGCCGGAGATTCGGGGGCGCCGGGGAGCTGTTTTTT

J: TRBJ1-2
V: TRBV5-4
D: -
size: -
CDR3: CASSLTNYGYTF
DNA: TGTGCCAGCAGCCTCACTAACTATGGCTACACCTTC

J: TRBJ2-1
V: TRBV7-6
D: -
size: -
CDR3: CASSRSSYNEQFF
DNA: TGTGCCAGCAGCCGGAGCTCCTACAATGAGCAGTTCTTC

J: TRBJ2-1
V: TRBV6-4
D: -
size: -
CDR3: CASSDAGGSYNEQFF
DNA: TGTGCCAGCAGTGATGCGGGTGGTTCCTACAATGAGCAGTTCTTC

J: TRBJ1-2
V: TRBV2
D: -
size: -
CDR3: CASSETRLSGGGYTF
DNA: TGTGCCAGCAGTGAGACTCGGTTGTCGGGGGGTGGCTACACCTTC

J: TRBJ1-5
V: TRBV7-3
D: -
size: -
CDR3: CASSPRGQPYSNQPQHF
DNA: TGTGCCAGCAGCCCGCGAGGACAGCCGTATAGCAATCAGCCCCAGCATTTT

J: TRBJ1-6
V: TRBV5-1
D: -
size: -
CDR3: CASSPGRYNSPLHF
DNA: TGCGCCAGCAGCCCGGGACGGTATAATTCACCCCTCCACTTT

J: TRBJ2-1
V: TRBV4-2
D: -
size: -
CDR3: CASSGGLNNEQFF
DNA: TGTGCCAGCAGCGGGGGTCTTAACAATGAGCAGTTCTTC

J: TRBJ1-4
V: TRBV20-1
D: -
size: -
CDR3: CTLNGEGRIF
DNA: TGCACTTTAAATGGGGAGGGGAGGATTTTT

J: TRBJ2-1
V: TRBV2
D: -
size: once
CDR3: CASSEAPKGINEQFF
DNA: TGTGCCAGCAGTGAAGCGCCTAAGGGAATCAATGAGCAGTTCTTC

J: TRBJ1-6
V: TRBV28
D: -
size: once
CDR3: CASSFQNAGNSPLHF
DNA: TGTGCCAGCAGTTTTCAAAACGCAGGGAATTCACCCCTCCACTTT

J: TRBJ2-3
V: TRBV6-1
D: -
size: few
CDR3: CASSLLRDTQYF
DNA: TGTGCCAGCAGTTTGCTCCGGGATACGCAGTATTTT

J: TRBJ2-1
V: TRBV4-2
D: -
size: -
CDR3: CASSPDRPYNEQFF
DNA: TGTGCCAGCAGCCCGGACCGACCCTACAATGAGCAGTTCTTC

J: TRBJ1-4
V: TRBV7-2
D: TRBD1
size: -
CDR3: CASSARTGTGGEKLFF
DNA: TGTGCCAGCAGCGCCCGAACCGGGACAGGGGGTGAAAAACTGTTTTTT

J: TRBJ1-5
V: TRBV6-1
D: -
size: -
CDR3: CASRSTGQPQHF
DNA: TGTGCCAGCAGATCGACGGGTCAGCCCCAGCATTTT

J: TRBJ1-6
V: TRBV19
D: -
size: -
CDR3: CASQTARVSPLHF
DNA: TGTGCCAGCCAGACCGCCAGAGTTTCACCCCTCCACTTT

J: TRBJ2-7
V: TRBV19
D: -
size: -
CDR3: CASSGGFGYEQYF
DNA: TGTGCCAGTTCCGGAGGTTTCGGCTACGAGCAGTACTTC